This T cell receptor beta chain comes out of a study of blood T cell repertoires in COVID-19. The germline V gene has CDR1 KGHSH and CDR2 LQKENI. The CDR3 spans 14 residues. V was pared by 7 bases and J by 4 bases, with 3 bases of the junction left unmatched. Under the authors' procedure: Amplification of reference gene primers was used by the study to estimate nucleated cell counts. TCRdb keeps only in-frame clones here, not all; method: immunoSEQ multiplex PCR. Clone size and V and J calls were adopted from that table, with D and trimming inferred from the DNA. This sample has tens of thousands of clones, with 75% to 90% found just once.

The V and J genes are TRBV18 and TRBJ2-7; 14 bases fit TRBD2. Specimen: peripheral blood. The sequence was collected from a man older than 75 with acute or convalescent COVID-19. The CDR3 is CASWGTSGSYEQYF. As DNA, the CDR3 is TGTGCCAGCTGGGGGACTAGCGGGAGTTACGAGCAGTACTTC.